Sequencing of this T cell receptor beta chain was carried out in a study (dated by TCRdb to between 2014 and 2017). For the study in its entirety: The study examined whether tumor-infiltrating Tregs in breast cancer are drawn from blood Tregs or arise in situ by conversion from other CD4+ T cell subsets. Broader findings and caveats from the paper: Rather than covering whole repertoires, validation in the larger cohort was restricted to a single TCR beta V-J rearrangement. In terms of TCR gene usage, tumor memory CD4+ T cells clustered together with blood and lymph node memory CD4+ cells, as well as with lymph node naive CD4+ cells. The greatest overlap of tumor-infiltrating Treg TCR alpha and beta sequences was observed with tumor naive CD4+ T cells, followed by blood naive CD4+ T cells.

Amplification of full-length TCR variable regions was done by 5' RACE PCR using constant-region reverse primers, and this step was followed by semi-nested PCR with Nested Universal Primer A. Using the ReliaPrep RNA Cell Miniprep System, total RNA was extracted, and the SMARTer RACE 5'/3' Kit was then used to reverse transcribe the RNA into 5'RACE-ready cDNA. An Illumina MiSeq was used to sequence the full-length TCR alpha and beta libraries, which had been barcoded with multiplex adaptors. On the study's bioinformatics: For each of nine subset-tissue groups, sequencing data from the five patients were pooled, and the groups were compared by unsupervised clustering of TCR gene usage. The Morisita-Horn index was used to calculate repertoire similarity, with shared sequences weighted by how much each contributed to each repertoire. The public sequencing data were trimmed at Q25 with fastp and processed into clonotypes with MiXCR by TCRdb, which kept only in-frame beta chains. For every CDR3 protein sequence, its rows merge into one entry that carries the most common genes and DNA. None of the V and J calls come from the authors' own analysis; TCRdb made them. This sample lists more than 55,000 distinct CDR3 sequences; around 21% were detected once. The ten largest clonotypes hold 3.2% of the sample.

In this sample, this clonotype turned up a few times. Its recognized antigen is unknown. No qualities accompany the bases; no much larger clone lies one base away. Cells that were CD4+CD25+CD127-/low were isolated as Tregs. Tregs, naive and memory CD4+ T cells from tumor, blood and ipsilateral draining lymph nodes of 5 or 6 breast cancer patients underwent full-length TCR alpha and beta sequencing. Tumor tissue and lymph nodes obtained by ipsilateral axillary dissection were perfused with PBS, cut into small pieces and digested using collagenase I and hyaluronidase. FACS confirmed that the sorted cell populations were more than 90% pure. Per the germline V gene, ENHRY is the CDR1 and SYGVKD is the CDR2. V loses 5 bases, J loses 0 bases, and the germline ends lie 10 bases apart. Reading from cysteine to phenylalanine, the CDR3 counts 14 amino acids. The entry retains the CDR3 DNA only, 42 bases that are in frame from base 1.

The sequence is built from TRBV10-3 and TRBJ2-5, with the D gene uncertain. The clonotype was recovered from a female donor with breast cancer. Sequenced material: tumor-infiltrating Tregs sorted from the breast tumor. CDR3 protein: CAISPTGHQETQYF. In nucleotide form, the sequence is TGTGCCATCAGTCCGACTGGTCACCAAGAGACCCAGTACTTC.